This T cell receptor beta chain was captured by sequencing in a study of neurological immune-mediated disorders. Broader study findings: In HTLV-1-associated myelopathy, TCR clonal expansion was greatest, whereas multiple sclerosis had the least, falling below healthy controls.

The CDR3 totals 14 residues. Germline CDR1 reads KGHSH; CDR2 reads LQKENI. Trimming removed 0 bases at V and 4 bases at J, with 8 bases between. 5'RACE with 10-nucleotide random UMIs produced the cDNA. Using its own MiXCR run on the 5' RACE reads, TCRdb lists one record per CDR3 protein. Found here are fewer than 35,000 distinct CDR3 sequences, about 4.8% of them singletons; the top ten hold under 25%. This clonotype has at least ten counts. The antigen remains unidentified. The receptor was derived from a man aged 18 to 30 in good health. The chain employs TRBV18 and TRBJ2-3; D remains unclear. Material: PBMCs. The CDR3 protein is CASSPPTGADTQYF. Here the CDR3 DNA reads TGTGCCAGCTCACCACCGACCGGAGCAGATACGCAGTATTTT.